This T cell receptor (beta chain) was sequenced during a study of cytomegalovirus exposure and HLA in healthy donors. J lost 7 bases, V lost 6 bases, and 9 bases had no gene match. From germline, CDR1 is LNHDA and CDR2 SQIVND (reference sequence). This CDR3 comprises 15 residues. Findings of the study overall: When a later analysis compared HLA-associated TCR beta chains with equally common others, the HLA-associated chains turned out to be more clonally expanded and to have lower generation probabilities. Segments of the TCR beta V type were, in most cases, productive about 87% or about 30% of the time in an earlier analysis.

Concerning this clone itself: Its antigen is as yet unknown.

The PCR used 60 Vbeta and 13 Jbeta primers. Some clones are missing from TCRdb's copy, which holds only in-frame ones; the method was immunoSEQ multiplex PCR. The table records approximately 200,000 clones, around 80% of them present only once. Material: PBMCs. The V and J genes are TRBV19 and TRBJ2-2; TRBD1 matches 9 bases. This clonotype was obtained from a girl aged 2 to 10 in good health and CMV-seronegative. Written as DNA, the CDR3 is TGTGCCAGTAGCACTACCGGGACAGGGAGCGGGGAGCTGTTTTTT. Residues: CASSTTGTGSGELFF.